These T cell receptor beta chains were read from a single sample in a study of blood T cells in healthy people across ages. TCRdb re-called the 5' RACE reads with MiXCR, one entry per CDR3 protein. The sample yields approximately 940,000 distinct CDR3 sequences, approximately 49% seen once. Sequenced material: blood. The receptors were sampled from a man aged 30 to 39 in good health. Both conserved end residues are part of each CDR3. A D gene is named only where the DNA matches it firmly. Only some rows state a clone size, as once, few, many or a class for expanded clones.

v_gene,d_gene,abundance,j_gene,CDR3nt,CDR3aa
TRBV28,.,.,TRBJ2-7,TGTGCCAGCAGTTTTTTTTTAGGGGGACAAACGGCCCAGTACTTC,CASSFFLGGQTAQYF
TRBV5-1,.,few,TRBJ2-7,TGCGCCAGCAGCTTTGGGACGGAGCTCTACGAGCAGTACTTC,CASSFGTELYEQYF
TRBV20-1,.,.,TRBJ2-1,TGCAGTGCCGTACAAACTTCTCAAGTACGGTTCTTC,CSAVQTSQVRFF
TRBV19,TRBD1,few,TRBJ1-2,TGTGCCAGTAGTTCGGGACAGGGGACTAACTATGGCTACACCTTC,CASSSGQGTNYGYTF
TRBV11-2,.,few,TRBJ2-3,TGTGCCAGCGAGGCCGCGGGGAGGGATACGCAGTATTTT,CASEAAGRDTQYF
TRBV6-2/TRBV6-3,.,many,TRBJ2-6,TGTGCCAGCAGTTACGAGTCAGGGACCCCTTCTGGGGCCAACGTCCTGACTTTC,CASSYESGTPSGANVLTF
TRBV20-1,.,.,TRBJ1-3,TGCAGTGCAAGACGGACGGGGGGAAACACCATATATTTT,CSARRTGGNTIYF
TRBV15,.,few,TRBJ2-7,TGTGCCACCAGCAGAGTGGGGGAGAACGAGCAGTACTTC,CATSRVGENEQYF
TRBV2,.,.,TRBJ1-6,TGTGCCAGCAGTGAGATTGGTGATTCACCCCTCCACTTT,CASSEIGDSPLHF
TRBV6-5,.,.,TRBJ1-1,TGTGCCAGCAGTTACGAGACCCGGGGAACTGAAGCTTTCTTT,CASSYETRGTEAFF
TRBV10-3,.,.,TRBJ1-4,TGTGCCATCAGTGGACACGCCAATGAAAAACTGTTTTTT,CAISGHANEKLFF
TRBV5-1,.,once,TRBJ2-1,TGCGCCAGCAGCTTTGGGGACGGGAATGAGCAGTTCTTC,CASSFGDGNEQFF
TRBV7-2,.,.,TRBJ1-4,TGTGCCAGCAGCTTAGTCCTCCCGGCTGGGGTTAATGAAAAACTGTTTTTT,CASSLVLPAGVNEKLFF
TRBV20-1,.,.,TRBJ2-1,TGCAGTGCTAGAGATCAGAGTTCCAATGAGCAGTTCTTC,CSARDQSSNEQFF
TRBV9,TRBD1,.,TRBJ2-7,TGTGCCAGCAGCGTTCTTGAGACTCAGGGGGCCGGGGACGAGCAGTACTTC,CASSVLETQGAGDEQYF
TRBV6-6,.,.,TRBJ2-7,TGTGCCTCCGCCGTACCGTCCTACGAGCAGTACTTC,CASAVPSYEQYF
TRBV7-2,.,many,TRBJ2-1,TGTGCCAGCAGCTTAGCGGCGGAACTCTACAATGAGCAGTTCTTC,CASSLAAELYNEQFF